Listed here are 15 T cell receptor beta chains from one sample, sequenced in a study of post-analysis software for immune sequencing data. Study results and caveats: Elevated frequency relative to controls characterized roughly five TRBV segments in patients, TRBV5-6, TRBV5-1 and TRBV20-1 among them.

Unique molecular identifiers tagged the TCR beta cDNA libraries. A single record per CDR3 protein comes from TCRdb applying MiXCR to the PCR reads. The data contain fewer than 700,000 distinct CDR3 sequences, roughly 40% of them singletons. No antigen has been identified for these receptors. The specimen sequenced was blood. Receptors originate from a girl between 10 and 17 years old with multiple sclerosis.

The genes are TRBV7-2 and TRBJ1-2, with TRBD1 identical over 8 bases. Trimming took 2 bases from V and 5 from J; bases not matched to a gene: 4. Germline loops: CDR1 SGHTA, CDR2 FQGNSA. There are 14 residues in the CDR3. CDR3 DNA sequence: TGTGCCAGCAGCTTAAACGGACAGGGTTATGGCTACACCTTC. The encoded protein is CASSLNGQGYGYTF. The complete variable domain, with remaining parts taken from reference TRBV7-2 and TRBJ1-2, reads GAGVSQSPSNKVTEKGKDVELRCDPISGHTALYWYRQSLGQGLEFLIYFQGNSAPDKSGLPSDRFSAERTGGSVSTLTIQRTQQEDSAVYLCASSLNGQGYGYTFGSGTRLTVV.

This chain uses TRBV9 with TRBJ2-2; 9 bases agree with TRBD2. This CDR3 is 17 amino acids long. The trim removed 3 bases at V and 3 bases at J, leaving 9 bases unmatched. Germline CDR1 reads SGDLS; CDR2 reads YYNGEE. The CDR3, as DNA: TGTGCCAGCAGCGATCCGCGGGGGGGGCGCGACACCGGGGAGCTGTTTTTT. Its protein is CASSDPRGGRDTGELFF. The full variable domain, in which reference TRBV9 and TRBJ2-2 provide the parts outside the CDR3, is DSGVTQTPKHLITATGQRVTLRCSPRSGDLSVYWYQQSLDQGLQFLIQYYNGEERAKGNILERFSAQQFPDLHSELNLSSLELGDSALYFCASSDPRGGRDTGELFFGEGSRLTVL.

This chain connects TRBV7-8 to TRBJ2-3; D ambiguous. With 5 bases removed from V and 7 bases from J, the gap between germline ends came to 10 bases. This CDR3 is 12 amino acids long. Germline CDR1 is SGHVS and CDR2 is FQNEAQ. The CDR3 here is CASSPRRHTQYF. The CDR3 DNA reads TGTGCCAGCAGCCCTAGAAGACATACGCAGTATTTT.

This clonotype showed up just a few times. V gene TRBV6-5 combines with J gene TRBJ2-7; TRBD2 might be the D (6 bases). The CDR3 consists of 13 residues. The germline V gene has CDR1 MNHEY and CDR2 SVGAGI. V was clipped by 6 bases and J by 2 bases, with 11 bases between them. CDR3 amino acids: CASSDGGPYEQYF. The CDR3, as DNA: TGTGCCAGCAGCGACGGAGGGCCCTACGAGCAGTACTTC.

The CDR3 protein is CASSLHTRATGELFF. In nucleotides, the CDR3 is TGTGCCAGCAGCCTACATACCCGGGCCACCGGGGAGCTGTTTTTT. The chain uses TRBV7-2 and TRBJ2-2; D is undetermined. The CDR3 sequence is 15 residues long. Germline assignment: CDR1 SGHTA and CDR2 FQGNSA. V shed 5 bases and J shed 4 bases, with 14 bases lying between them. The complete variable domain, with remaining parts taken from reference TRBV7-2 and TRBJ2-2, reads GAGVSQSPSNKVTEKGKDVELRCDPISGHTALYWYRQSLGQGLEFLIYFQGNSAPDKSGLPSDRFSAERTGGSVSTLTIQRTQQEDSAVYLCASSLHTRATGELFFGEGSRLTVL.

J is TRBJ1-2 and V is TRBV5-1, with 9 bases fitting TRBD1. Germline values: CDR1 SGHRS, CDR2 YFSETQ. The CDR3 is made up of 15 amino acids. The ends lost 1 base at V and 8 bases at J; junction bases unmatched: 9. This CDR3 reads CASSLYLTGGEGYTF. DNA for the CDR3: TGCGCCAGCAGCTTGTACCTAACAGGGGGCGAAGGCTACACCTTC.

The chain employs TRBV12-3 or TRBV12-4 and TRBJ2-3, with a tentative D call TRBD2 (7 bases). The CDR3 covers 15 residues. Trimming left V 8 bases short and J 3 bases short, with 18 bases between. The CDR3 loop is CASATPGGSTDTQYF. For the CDR3, the DNA is TGTGCCAGCGCCACCCCGGGGGGCTCTACAGATACGCAGTATTTT.

This clonotype was counted only a few times. The rearrangement joins TRBV10-3 to TRBJ2-1; the match to TRBD1 covers 7 bases. V shed 4 bases, J shed 1 base, and the junction held 4 bases outside the gene matches. Germline loops: CDR1 ENHRY, CDR2 SYGVKD. The length of the CDR3 is 15 residues. CDR3 amino acids: CAISGQGASYNEQFF. CDR3 bases: TGTGCCATCAGTGGACAGGGTGCGTCCTACAATGAGCAGTTCTTC.

The chain is built from TRBV4-1 and TRBJ2-1; 13 bases are a match to TRBD2. The CDR3 has 18 residues. V was clipped by 3 bases and J by 3 bases; unmatched bases: 8. CDR1 and CDR2 (germline): MGHRA, YSYEKL. CDR3 loop: CASSHGLAGVLYYNEQFF. CDR3 bases: TGCGCCAGCAGCCACGGACTAGCGGGAGTTTTATACTACAATGAGCAGTTCTTC.

This clonotype was detected only a few times. The rearrangement joins TRBV4-1 to TRBJ2-3; 8 bases are shared with TRBD2. With 6 bases clipped from V and 4 bases from J, the junction kept 12 bases outside the gene matches. Germline-derived CDR1 and CDR2 are MGHRA and YSYEKL. This CDR3 spans 16 amino acids. CDR3: CASRPRVAGGADTQYF. The CDR3 DNA sequence: TGCGCCAGCAGGCCCAGGGTTGCGGGAGGCGCAGATACGCAGTATTTT.

Here the CDR3 reads CASSFGAALNYGYTF. In DNA form, the CDR3 reads TGTGCCAGCAGTTTCGGGGCAGCCTTGAACTATGGCTACACCTTC. J is TRBJ1-2 and V is TRBV12-3 or TRBV12-4; possibly TRBD1 for D (5 bases). The V gene lost 3 bases and the J gene lost 2 bases, with 13 bases spanning the gap. The length of the CDR3 is 15 residues.

This chain uses TRBV7-9 with TRBJ1-5; 7 positions match TRBD1. The CDR3 extends over 17 amino acids. Germline values: CDR1 SEHNR, CDR2 FQNEAQ (reference sequence). Germline trimming cut 1 base from V and 7 bases from J; bases unmatched to any gene: 13. This CDR3 reads CASSLGRTGHRMQPQHF. For the CDR3, the DNA is TGTGCCAGCAGCTTAGGCCGGACAGGACACAGAATGCAGCCCCAGCATTTT.

This chain joins TRBV28 and TRBJ2-1; TRBD1 aligns across 7 bases. This CDR3 spans 19 amino acids. Germline CDR1 is MDHEN and CDR2 is SYDVKM. J was trimmed by 0 bases and V by 6 bases; bases with no gene match: 17. For the CDR3, the DNA is TGTGCCAGCAGACCCCCGACAGGGATCGGTTTTAGCTCCTACAATGAGCAGTTCTTC. This encodes CASRPPTGIGFSSYNEQFF.

This clonotype came up a few times. The chain employs TRBV12-3 or TRBV12-4 and TRBJ2-7; TRBD2 is a possible D gene (5 bases). The CDR3 runs 15 residues. With 3 bases removed from V and 0 bases from J, the gap between germline ends came to 12 bases. CDR3 amino acids: CASSFRTSHSYEQYF. Here the CDR3 DNA reads TGTGCCAGCAGTTTTAGGACTTCTCACTCCTACGAGCAGTACTTC.

This clonotype was seen a handful of times. The chain recombines TRBV27 with TRBJ1-5; possible D gene TRBD1, 6 bases. CDR3 size: 16 residues. Germline V CDR1 and CDR2: MNHEY, SMNVEV (reference sequence). Trimming took 0 bases from V and 6 from J, leaving 15 bases between them. The CDR3 protein is CASSLSGGQFSQPQHF. DNA of the CDR3: TGTGCCAGCAGTTTATCGGGTGGACAGTTCAGTCAGCCCCAGCATTTT.